The 18 T cell receptor beta chains in this list originate from one sample, sequenced in a study of blood T cells in healthy people across ages. Alongside a J-beta primer mix, a sample-barcoded 5' primer served in a second PCR lasting about 6 to 11 cycles. TCRdb reprocessed the 5' RACE reads with MiXCR, giving one entry per CDR3 protein. Of about 580,000 distinct CDR3 sequences in the sample, more than 45% were seen once. Sequencing input: blood. These receptors were taken from a man older than 75 in good health.

The chain employs TRBV20-1 and TRBJ2-5; 8 nucleotides agree with TRBD1. V dropped 4 bases and J dropped 11; count of bases not matched to a gene: 21. The CDR3 has 16 residues. CDR1 DFQATT and CDR2 SNEGSKA come from the germline V gene (reference sequence). This chain's CDR3 is CSAKDRAREKKGEQYF. The CDR3 nucleotides read TGCAGTGCTAAGGACAGGGCCCGCGAAAAAAAGGGAGAGCAGTACTTC.

This clonotype was detected only a few times. V usage is TRBV5-1 and J usage is TRBJ2-6; TRBD2 agrees at 10 bases. V gave up 3 bases and J gave up 0 bases; unmatched junction bases: 6. Germline values: CDR1 SGHRS, CDR2 YFSETQ. The CDR3 length is 18 residues. The CDR3 DNA reads TGCGCCAGCAGCTCCTCCGGGACTAGCGCCTCTGGGGCCAACGTCCTGACTTTC. It encodes CASSSSGTSASGANVLTF.

With regard to this clonotype: A clone one base away is much larger, so this may be a read error. The V call is TRBV21-1, the J call TRBJ2-7. TRBV21-1 is a pseudogene segment. The CDR3 has 12 amino acids. The CDR3 sequence: CASSNSSYEQYF. The CDR3 DNA sequence: TGTGCCAGCAGCAATTCCTCCTACGAGCAGTACTTC.

The genes are TRBV20-1 and TRBJ2-5, with 8 nucleotides matching TRBD2. Germline loops: CDR1 DFQATT, CDR2 SNEGSKA (reference sequence). The CDR3 runs 14 residues. V lost 4 bases to trimming and J lost 4 bases; unmatched junction nucleotides: 8. The CDR3 loop is CSATISGNVETQYF. The CDR3 nucleotides read TGCAGTGCTACTATTAGCGGGAATGTAGAGACCCAGTACTTC.

V and J are TRBV5-1 and TRBJ2-3; D possibly corresponds to TRBD2 (6 bases). The V and J ends lost 0 bases and 0 bases respectively, with 8 bases between them. The CDR3 is 15 amino acids. Germline CDR1 SGHRS, CDR2 YFSETQ. The CDR3 sequence: CASSLVEGSTDTQYF. The DNA of the CDR3 is TGCGCCAGCAGCTTGGTGGAGGGCAGCACAGATACGCAGTATTTT.

In the case of this clonotype: One end of the junction varies from germline; a read error may be responsible. The CDR3 sequence is CASSIASTDTQYF. The CDR3 bases are TGTGCCAGCAGTATAGCTAGCACAGATACGCAGTATTTT. The chain is built from TRBV12-3 or TRBV12-4 and TRBJ2-3; no firm D call. The CDR3 length is 13 residues.

The V gene is TRBV20-1, the J gene TRBJ2-2; 7 bases agree with TRBD1. V was clipped by 5 bases and J by 1 base; unmatched bases: 7. Germline-derived CDR1 and CDR2 are DFQATT and SNEGSKA (reference sequence). CDR3 size: 15 residues. CDR3 coding DNA: TGCAGTGCTCCTAGACAGGGATTGAACACCGGGGAGCTGTTTTTT. Translation: CSAPRQGLNTGELFF.

V gene TRBV29-1 combines with J gene TRBJ2-3, with 10 bases matching TRBD2. The ends lost 7 bases at V and 4 bases at J; junction bases unmatched: 8. Per the germline V gene, CDR1 is SQVTM and CDR2 is ANQGSEA. This CDR3 comprises 14 residues. CDR3 sequence: CSGQRTSGADTQYF. The CDR3 DNA is TGCAGCGGCCAGAGGACTAGCGGAGCAGATACGCAGTATTTT.

The rearrangement links TRBV7-9 to TRBJ1-5, with D perhaps TRBD1 (6 bases). Per germline, CDR1 SEHNR and CDR2 FQNEAQ (reference sequence). V was cut by 5 bases and J by 3 bases, with 8 bases left in between. This CDR3 has 13 residues. CDR3 DNA sequence: TGTGCCAGCAGCCGACAGGCCAATCAGCCCCAGCATTTT. Translating it yields CASSRQANQPQHF.

The J gene is TRBJ2-5, the V gene TRBV27; no firm D call. The CDR3 covers 13 residues. CDR1 and CDR2 (germline): MNHEY, SMNVEV (reference sequence). V was pared by 0 bases and J by 5 bases, with 7 bases between. The CDR3 loop is CASSLSRLETQYF. In DNA, the CDR3 is TGTGCCAGCAGTTTATCGCGGTTGGAGACCCAGTACTTC.

The sample holds a few counts of this clonotype. V is TRBV29-1 and J is TRBJ1-2; D perhaps matches TRBD1 (6 bases). V lost 4 bases and J lost 4, with 16 bases in between. The CDR3 consists of 14 residues. Germline CDR1 reads SQVTM; CDR2 reads ANQGSEA. The DNA for the CDR3 is TGCAGCGTTGGATCGGGGGGCTCTGTCTATGGCTACACCTTC. Protein sequence: CSVGSGGSVYGYTF.

V usage is TRBV11-2 and J usage is TRBJ2-1, with a tentative D call TRBD2 (7 bases). Germline loops: CDR1 SGHAT, CDR2 FQNNGV. V was cut by 5 bases and J by 8 bases, with 19 bases left in between. The CDR3 is 15 residues long. The CDR3 DNA follows: TGTGCCAGCAGCCAACGAGGGGGGGATGCGGATGAGCAGTTCTTC. It encodes CASSQRGGDADEQFF.

This clonotype was recorded many times. The gene calls are TRBV9 and TRBJ2-6; the D gene could be TRBD1 or TRBD2 (5 bases each). Germline V CDR1 and CDR2: SGDLS, YYNGEE. The V end was cut by 3 bases, the J end by 0 bases, with 10 bases between. The CDR3 totals 16 residues. The CDR3 region has the DNA TGTGCCAGCAGCGCGGGGACGGCCTCTGGGGCCAACGTCCTGACTTTC. This sequence encodes CASSAGTASGANVLTF.

This clonotype was recorded a few times. The chain carries TRBV12-3 or TRBV12-4 and TRBJ2-1; D remains ambiguous. Trimming cost V 2 bases and J 6 bases, with 8 bases left between them. This CDR3 comprises 13 residues. The DNA for the CDR3 is TGTGCCAGCAGTTTACTCGGCATCAATGAGCAGTTCTTC. The encoded protein is CASSLLGINEQFF.

This clonotype appeared a single time. This CDR3 reads CASSLTSGSRDSPLHF. The CDR3 DNA follows: TGTGCCAGCAGCTTAACCTCCGGGTCCAGGGATTCACCCCTCCACTTT. The rearrangement links TRBV7-2 to TRBJ1-6, with D maybe TRBD1 (5 bases). V lost 2 bases and J 8 bases, leaving 16 bases between the germline ends. CDR1 is SGHTA, CDR2 FQGNSA, per germline. The CDR3 runs 16 residues.

V is TRBV6-2 or TRBV6-3 and J is TRBJ2-5; possible D gene TRBD1, 5 bases. Germline V gene data show CDR1 as MNHEY and CDR2 as SVGEGT. There are 13 residues in the CDR3. Trimming pared 8 bases from V and 11 bases from J, leaving 21 bases between. CDR3 coding DNA: TGTGCCAGCTGTTTAGACAGTATCAATGAGCAGTACTTC. Its translation is CASCLDSINEQYF.

The chain couples TRBV2 to TRBJ2-3; a weak D match, TRBD2 (5 bases). In germline, CDR1 is SNHLY, CDR2 FYNNEI. The CDR3 runs 15 residues. V was trimmed by 4 bases and J by 2 bases, leaving 13 bases between them. CDR3 residues: CASSAGRLSTDTQYF. For the CDR3, the DNA is TGTGCCAGCAGTGCGGGTAGACTATCCACAGATACGCAGTATTTT.

The gene calls are TRBV3-1 and TRBJ1-1; no firm D call. V shed 0 bases and J shed 8 bases, with 10 bases lying between them. The CDR3 spans 13 residues. Germline CDR1 is LGHDT and CDR2 is YNNKEL (reference sequence). The CDR3: CASSQELLREAFF. Written as DNA, the CDR3 is TGTGCCAGCAGCCAAGAGCTTCTCCGGGAAGCTTTCTTT.